Presented here are 28 T cell receptor beta chains from one specimen sequenced in a study of control samples from healthy donors and cancer patients. TCRdb's table, derived via immunoSEQ multiplex PCR, lists solely in-frame clones and lacks some. The sample includes over 100,000 clones, 88% of them seen just once. Sequenced input: blood. The receptors were sampled from a middle-aged man in good health.

This chain links TRBV11-3 with TRBJ2-5, with 14 bases identical to TRBD2. V lost 5 bases, J lost 7 bases, and 15 bases stayed unmatched. This CDR3 spans 18 amino acids. Germline CDR1 and CDR2: SGHNT and YENEEA. CDR3 sequence reads: CASSPGTSGGLGGGTQYF. Here the CDR3 DNA reads TGTGCCAGCAGCCCCGGGACTAGCGGGGGCCTAGGAGGAGGGACCCAGTACTTC.

V gene TRBV4-1 combines with J gene TRBJ2-6; D gene unclear. Germline-derived CDR1 and CDR2 are MGHRA and YSYEKL. The CDR3 runs 17 residues. The ends were cut back, 1 base at V and 3 bases at J, with 13 bases in the middle. The CDR3 sequence is CASSQGVTGFGANVLTF. DNA of the CDR3: TGCGCCAGCAGCCAAGGGGTTACGGGCTTTGGGGCCAACGTCCTGACTTTC.

J is TRBJ2-7 and V is TRBV24-1, with D unresolved. Germline-derived CDR1 and CDR2 are KGHDR and SFDVKD. This CDR3 region has 12 residues. The germline V and J ends were trimmed by 0 bases and 10 bases, with 9 bases remaining between them. CDR3 residues: CATSDLLYNQYF. CDR3 nucleotides: TGTGCCACCAGTGATTTGCTATACAATCAGTACTTC.

V gene TRBV14 combines with J gene TRBJ1-2; D unclear. V was cut by 1 base and J by 2 bases, with 17 bases left in between. Germline V gives CDR1 SGHDN, CDR2 FVKESK. CDR3 size: 17 residues. DNA of the CDR3: TGTGCCAGCAGCCAAGTTCTTGCACCGAACTCAAACTATGGCTACACCTTC. The encoded protein is CASSQVLAPNSNYGYTF.

This rearrangement joins TRBV19 to TRBJ1-3; D remains unclear. The CDR3 extends over 14 amino acids. V lost 6 bases and J 2 bases, leaving 11 bases between the germline ends. Germline-derived CDR1 and CDR2 are LNHDA and SQIVND (reference sequence). CDR3 in DNA: TGTGCCAGTAGAACAGCCGGGGCTGGAAACACCATATATTTT. Residues: CASRTAGAGNTIYF.

The V call is TRBV24-1, the J call TRBJ2-5; 11 nucleotides align to TRBD2. Germline V lookup: CDR1 KGHDR, CDR2 SFDVKD. Unmatched junction bases numbered 3, after V lost 6 bases and J lost 1 base. The CDR3 runs 15 residues. The CDR3 region is CATSSSGGSQETQYF. For the CDR3, the DNA is TGTGCCACCAGTTCTAGCGGGGGGTCCCAAGAGACCCAGTACTTC.

The rearrangement uses TRBV7-7 and TRBJ2-2; 10 nucleotides match TRBD1. The CDR3 extends over 16 amino acids. J lost 5 bases, V lost 4 bases, and 7 bases had no gene match. The germline CDR1 and CDR2 sequences are SSHAT and FNYEAQ (reference sequence). CDR3 in amino acids: CASSSGAGQGTGELFF. Here the CDR3 DNA reads TGTGCCAGCAGCTCGGGGGCGGGACAGGGGACCGGGGAGCTGTTTTTT.

The rearrangement links TRBV6-5 to TRBJ1-2, with a weak D call TRBD1 (6 bases). Per germline, CDR1 MNHEY and CDR2 SVGAGI. V dropped 4 bases and J dropped 7 bases, with 16 bases sitting between them. The CDR3 runs 14 residues. The CDR3 here is CASSLLTGKSGYTF. The CDR3 DNA reads TGTGCCAGCAGTTTATTAACAGGGAAGTCTGGCTACACCTTC.

The CDR3 is CAWSNYGLAGGPEKNNEQFF. As DNA, the CDR3 is TGTGCCTGGAGTAACTATGGACTAGCGGGGGGCCCCGAGAAGAACAATGAGCAGTTCTTC. The chain combines TRBV30 with TRBJ2-1; 14 bases align to TRBD2. Unmatched junction bases numbered 17, after V lost 2 bases and J lost 5 bases. The CDR3 is 20 residues long. CDR1 and CDR2 from the germline V gene are GTSNPN and SVGIG (reference sequence). The complete variable domain, with remaining parts taken from reference TRBV30 and TRBJ2-1, reads SQTIHQWPATLVQPVGSPLSLECTVEGTSNPNLYWYRQAAGRGLQLLFYSVGIGQISSEVPQNLSASRPQDRQFILSSKKLLLSDSGFYLCAWSNYGLAGGPEKNNEQFFGPGTRLTVL.

This chain connects TRBV7-9 to TRBJ1-3; no definite D call. The CDR3 runs 15 residues. V shed 0 bases and J shed 0 bases, with 6 bases lying between them. CDR1 and CDR2 (germline): SEHNR, FQNEAQ (reference sequence). CDR3 nucleotides: TGTGCCAGCAGCTTAGCGCAGTCCTCTGGAAACACCATATATTTT. It translates to CASSLAQSSGNTIYF.

The gene calls are TRBV7-3 and TRBJ2-3; D tentatively fits TRBD1 or TRBD2 (5 bases each). The CDR3 has 13 residues. Germline V gives CDR1 SGHTA, CDR2 FQGTGA. With 2 bases removed from V and 4 bases from J, the gap between germline ends came to 7 bases. The CDR3 DNA reads as TGTGCCAGCAGCTTATCGGGGCCAGATACGCAGTATTTT. It yields the protein CASSLSGPDTQYF.

The rearrangement joins TRBV30 to TRBJ1-4; 8 nucleotides line up with TRBD1. This CDR3 region has 14 residues. V dropped 4 bases and J dropped 7; count of bases not matched to a gene: 8. Germline V gene data show CDR1 as GTSNPN and CDR2 as SVGIG (reference sequence). The CDR3: CAWTQQGVGEKLFF. The CDR3 DNA is TGTGCCTGGACACAACAGGGGGTGGGTGAAAAACTGTTTTTT.

Only one count was recorded for this clone. The chain links TRBV5-5 to TRBJ1-6, with a weak D call TRBD1 (5 bases). Germline loops: CDR1 SGHKS, CDR2 YYEKEE (reference sequence). The CDR3 contains 15 residues. V lost 0 bases and J lost 5, with 9 bases in between. The CDR3 reads CASSLVGGDNSPLHF. The CDR3 DNA is TGTGCCAGCAGCTTGGTCGGGGGAGATAATTCACCCCTCCACTTT.

V gene TRBV24-1 combines with J gene TRBJ2-3; a weak D match, TRBD1 (6 bases). Germline V CDR1 and CDR2: KGHDR, SFDVKD. V lost 4 bases to trimming and J lost 0 bases, with 13 bases between them. This CDR3 spans 16 amino acids. CDR3 loop: CATSDLTGTSTDTQYF. The DNA for the CDR3 is TGTGCCACCAGTGACCTGACAGGTACTAGCACAGATACGCAGTATTTT.

V is TRBV11-2 and J is TRBJ2-4; the D gene is possibly TRBD1 (6 bases). Deletions cut 3 bases from V and 0 bases from J, with 15 bases between. Germline V gene lookup returns CDR1 SGHAT and CDR2 FQNNGV. This CDR3 has 17 amino acids. CDR3 residues: CASSLLRTALAKNIQYF. The CDR3 DNA is TGTGCCAGCAGCTTGCTACGGACAGCACTAGCCAAAAACATTCAGTACTTC.

This clone was found once. This chain uses TRBV5-1 with TRBJ1-6; D call uncertain. The CDR3 extends over 14 amino acids. Germline V gene data show CDR1 as SGHRS and CDR2 as YFSETQ. The V end lost 5 bases, the J end lost 8 bases, and 14 bases lay between the germline ends. This CDR3 reads CASRHGSGDSPLHF. The CDR3 bases are TGCGCCAGCAGGCACGGGTCCGGGGATTCACCCCTCCACTTT. The entire variable domain, with the rest obtained from reference TRBV5-1 and TRBJ1-6, is as follows: KAGVTQTPRYLIKTRGQQVTLSCSPISGHRSVSWYQQTPGQGLQFLFEYFSETQRNKGNFPGRFSGRQFSNSRSEMNVSTLELGDSALYLCASRHGSGDSPLHFGNGTRLTVT.

The V and J genes are TRBV6-2 or TRBV6-3 and TRBJ2-4; D unclear. The germline V and J ends were trimmed by 5 bases and 3 bases, with 14 bases remaining between them. The germline gives CDR1 MNHEY, CDR2 SVGEGT. The CDR3 sequence is 15 residues long. As DNA, the CDR3 is TGTGCCAGCAGTCCCCCCCCGGGTGGCAAAAACATTCAGTACTTC. It is translated as CASSPPPGGKNIQYF.

The V call is TRBV9, the J call TRBJ1-2, with 7 bases lining up with TRBD1. The CDR3 consists of 15 residues. The germline V gene has CDR1 SGDLS and CDR2 YYNGEE. The J segment lost 3 bases and the V segment lost 4 bases, leaving 9 bases of the junction unmatched. DNA for the CDR3: TGTGCCAGCAGCCCCCAGCAGGGGGGACACTATGGCTACACCTTC. Residues: CASSPQQGGHYGYTF.

The gene calls are TRBV7-7 and TRBJ2-3, with D possibly called TRBD1 or TRBD2 (5 bases each). The germline CDR1 and CDR2 sequences are SSHAT and FNYEAQ (reference sequence). V was shortened by 10 bases and J by 3 bases, with 17 bases between the two germline ends. This CDR3 is built from 14 residues. Here the CDR3 reads CANLGGGRTDTQYF. The CDR3 DNA reads TGTGCCAACTTGGGTGGGGGTAGGACAGATACGCAGTATTTT.

The table lists this clone with a few counts. The V call is TRBV5-7, the J call TRBJ1-5; 8 bases are shared with TRBD1. TRBV5-7 is marked as an open reading frame, function uncertain. V was pared by 4 bases and J by 6 bases, with 6 bases of the junction left unmatched. CDR3 length equals 14 residues. CDR3 nucleotides: TGTGCCAGCAGCCAGGACAGGGAGGGTCAGCCCCAGCATTTT. Translated: CASSQDREGQPQHF.

The chain carries TRBV6-6 and TRBJ2-1; 9 bases align to TRBD2. Trimming at V came to 11 bases and at J to 0 bases, leaving 2 bases not matched to a gene. CDR1 and CDR2 from the germline V gene are MNHNY and SVGAGI (reference sequence). The CDR3 totals 13 residues. The CDR3 coding sequence is TGTGCCGGTAGCGGGGGCTCCTACAATGAGCAGTTCTTC. Protein: CAGSGGSYNEQFF.

This chain links TRBV3-1 (or the pseudogene TRBV3-2) with TRBJ1-3; D unclear. The ends were cut back, 1 base at V and 2 bases at J, with 12 bases in the middle. CDR3 length: 16 residues. CDR1 and CDR2 (germline): LGHDT, YNNKEL (reference sequence). The CDR3 bases are TGTGCCAGCAGCCAAGTAGGAGGAATGGCTGGAAACACCATATATTTT. Translated, it gives CASSQVGGMAGNTIYF.

The chain employs TRBV6-6 and TRBJ1-1, with TRBD1 identical over 7 bases. After removal of 6 bases from V and 1 base from J, the junction contained 8 bases not matched to a gene. Germline V CDR1 and CDR2: MNHNY, SVGAGI (reference sequence). This CDR3 is 15 amino acids long. The CDR3 protein is CASSRAGTANTEAFF. For the CDR3, the DNA is TGTGCCAGCAGCCGCGCCGGGACAGCGAACACTGAAGCTTTCTTT.

V is TRBV28 and J is TRBJ1-5, with 7 bases matching TRBD1. Germline V gene lookup returns CDR1 MDHEN and CDR2 SYDVKM. The CDR3 loop spans 16 amino acids. V trimming: 6 bases; J trimming: 0 bases; junction bases outside the gene matches: 8. CDR3 residues: CASRYGTAYSNQPQHF. The CDR3 nucleotides are TGTGCCAGCAGATATGGGACAGCCTATAGCAATCAGCCCCAGCATTTT.

This rearrangement joins TRBV18 to TRBJ1-4, with D possibly matching TRBD1 (5 bases). V was pared by 2 bases and J by 5 bases, with 12 bases between. The CDR3 is 15 residues long. Germline V gives CDR1 KGHSH, CDR2 LQKENI. The CDR3 DNA is TGTGCCAGCTCACCAGGCTCCGGGGGAAATGAAAAACTGTTTTTT. Protein product: CASSPGSGGNEKLFF. Based on the CDR3 plus reference TRBV18 and TRBJ1-4, the full variable domain is NAGVMQNPRHLVRRRGQEARLRCSPMKGHSHVYWYRQLPEEGLKFMVYLQKENIIDESGMPKERFSAEFPKEGPSILRIQQVVRGDSAAYFCASSPGSGGNEKLFFGSGTQLSVL.

The rearrangement joins TRBV18 to TRBJ1-5; 9 bases map to TRBD1. Germline CDR1 is KGHSH and CDR2 is LQKENI. This CDR3 spans 15 amino acids. Trimming cost V 6 bases and J 2 bases; bases outside gene matches: 5. Here the CDR3 DNA reads TGTGCCAGCTCGCGGACAGGGGTTGGCAATCAGCCCCAGCATTTT. Translation gives CASSRTGVGNQPQHF. The full variable domain, rest sourced from reference TRBV18 and TRBJ1-5, is NAGVMQNPRHLVRRRGQEARLRCSPMKGHSHVYWYRQLPEEGLKFMVYLQKENIIDESGMPKERFSAEFPKEGPSILRIQQVVRGDSAAYFCASSRTGVGNQPQHFGDGTRLSIL.

V is TRBV3-1 (or the pseudogene TRBV3-2) and J is TRBJ2-7; the match to TRBD1 covers 9 bases. Germline V gene lookup returns CDR1 LGHDT and CDR2 YNNKEL (reference sequence). J was trimmed by 6 bases and V by 3 bases; bases with no gene match: 3. The CDR3 extends over 13 amino acids. The chain's CDR3 is CASSQGTGIEQYF. CDR3 nucleotides: TGTGCCAGCAGCCAGGGGACAGGGATCGAGCAGTACTTC.

This clone appeared once. V and J are TRBV29-1 and TRBJ1-6, with D possibly matching TRBD1 (5 bases). Trimming removed 6 bases from V and 7 bases from J, with 13 bases in between. From germline, CDR1 is SQVTM and CDR2 ANQGSEA. CDR3 length: 13 residues. The CDR3 DNA follows: TGCAGCGTGGGGACTGCGGAGAATTCACCCCTCCACTTT. This codes for CSVGTAENSPLHF. Supplemented by reference TRBV29-1 and TRBJ1-6, the full variable domain reads SAVISQKPSRDICQRGTSLTIQCQVDSQVTMMFWYRQQPGQSLTLIATANQGSEATYESGFVIDKFPISRPNLTFSTLTVSNMSPEDSSIYLCSVGTAENSPLHFGNGTRLTVT.